Detailed here is one TCR beta chain. Antigen: not known. Trimming left V 4 bases short and J 6 bases short, with 18 bases between. Germline assignment: CDR1 SEHNR and CDR2 FQNEAQ (reference sequence). CDR3 length: 15 amino acids. TCRdb's copy holds only in-frame clones and misses some; the assay was immunoSEQ multiplex PCR. The sample records about 34,000 clones, 65% to 90% being singletons. These data originate in a study of OX40 agonist ivuxolimab in advanced cancers. About the study: Ivuxolimab was administered intravenously to patients at 0.01 to 10 mg/kg every 2 weeks. General study findings and limits: What antigens the expanded peripheral T cells recognized was never established.

The material was CD4+ or CD8+ T cells sorted from blood, obtained in a trial of the OX40 agonist ivuxolimab. This sequence was found in an adult with an advanced solid tumor such as melanoma, head and neck, liver or kidney cancer. This chain joins TRBV7-9 and TRBJ1-1; a possible D gene is TRBD1 (5 bases). The CDR3 is CASSSTYMGVAEAFF. DNA of the CDR3: TGTGCCAGCAGCTCAACTTATATGGGGGTCGCTGAAGCTTTCTTT.